This paragraph covers one T cell receptor (beta chain) sequence. Its cognate antigen is unknown. Samples had at least 7 million PBMCs isolated from them. These data are taken from a study of blood T cells in healthy people across ages. Study-level information: For every two T cells, template switching captured about one barcoded beta molecule.

Broader study findings: It was the long-lived donors that had more naive CD4+ cells and higher diversity than aged donors. TCR beta diversity, measured per million T cells, fell in a roughly linear way with age.

A second roughly 7 to 12 cycle PCR used barcoded and J-beta primers. MiXCR, applied by TCRdb to the 5' RACE reads, yields one record per CDR3 protein. This table holds more than 1.4 million distinct CDR3 sequences, around 42% found once. Germline V gene lookup returns CDR1 DFQATT and CDR2 SNEGSKA (reference sequence). This CDR3 spans 13 amino acids. V gave up 6 bases and J gave up 3 bases, with 15 bases separating them. The clonotype comes from a young woman in good health. The chain recombines TRBV20-1 with TRBJ2-7; a weak D match, TRBD2 (5 bases). Sequencing was done on a sample of blood. The CDR3 protein is CSADTGIVYEQYF. CDR3 DNA: TGCAGTGCCGACACCGGGATCGTCTACGAGCAGTACTTC.